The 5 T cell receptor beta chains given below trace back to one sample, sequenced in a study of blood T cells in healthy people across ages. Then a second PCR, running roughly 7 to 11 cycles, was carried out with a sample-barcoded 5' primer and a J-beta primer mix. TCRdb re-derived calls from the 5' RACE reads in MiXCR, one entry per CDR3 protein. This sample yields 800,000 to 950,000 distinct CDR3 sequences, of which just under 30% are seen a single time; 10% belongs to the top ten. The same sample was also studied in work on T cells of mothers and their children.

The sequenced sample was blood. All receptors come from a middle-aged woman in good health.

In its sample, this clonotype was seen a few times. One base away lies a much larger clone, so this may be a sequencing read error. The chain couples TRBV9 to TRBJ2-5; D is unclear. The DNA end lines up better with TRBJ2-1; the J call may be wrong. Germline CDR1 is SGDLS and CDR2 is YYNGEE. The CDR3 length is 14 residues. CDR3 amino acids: CASSVTSQGETQFF. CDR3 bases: TGTGCCAGCAGCGTAACCAGTCAAGGAGAGACCCAGTTCTTC.

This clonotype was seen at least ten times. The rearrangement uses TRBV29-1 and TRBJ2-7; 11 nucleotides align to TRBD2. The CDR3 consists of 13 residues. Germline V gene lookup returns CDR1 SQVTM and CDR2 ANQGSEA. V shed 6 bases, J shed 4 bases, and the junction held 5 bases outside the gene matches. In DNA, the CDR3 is TGCAGCGTAGCAACTAGCGGGGGTTACGAGCAGTACTTC. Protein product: CSVATSGGYEQYF.

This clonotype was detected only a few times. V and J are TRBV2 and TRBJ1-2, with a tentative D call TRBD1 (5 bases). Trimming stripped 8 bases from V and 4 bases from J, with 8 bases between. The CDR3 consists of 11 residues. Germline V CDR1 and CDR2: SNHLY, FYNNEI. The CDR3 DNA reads TGTGCCAGCCGGGACCTCTATGGCTACACCTTC. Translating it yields CASRDLYGYTF.

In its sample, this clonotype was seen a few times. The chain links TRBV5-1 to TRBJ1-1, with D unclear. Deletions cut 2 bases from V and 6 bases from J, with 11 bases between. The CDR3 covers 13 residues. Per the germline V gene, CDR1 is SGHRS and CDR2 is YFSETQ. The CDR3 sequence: CASSFPGRSEAFF. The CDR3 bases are TGCGCCAGCAGCTTTCCGGGGAGATCTGAAGCTTTCTTT. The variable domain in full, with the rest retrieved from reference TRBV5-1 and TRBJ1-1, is KAGVTQTPRYLIKTRGQQVTLSCSPISGHRSVSWYQQTPGQGLQFLFEYFSETQRNKGNFPGRFSGRQFSNSRSEMNVSTLELGDSALYLCASSFPGRSEAFFGQGTRLTVV.

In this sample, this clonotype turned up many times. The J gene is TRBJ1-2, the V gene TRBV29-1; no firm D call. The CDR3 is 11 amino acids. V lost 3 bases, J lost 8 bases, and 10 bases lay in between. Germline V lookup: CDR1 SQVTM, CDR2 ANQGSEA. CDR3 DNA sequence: TGCAGCGTTGAGGTGCGGAAAGGCTACACCTTC. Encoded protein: CSVEVRKGYTF.